What follows is one T cell receptor (beta chain) and its context. The antigen remains undetermined. The entry originates in a study of cytomegalovirus exposure and HLA in healthy donors. Whole-study findings and limits: About 90% or about 30% of the time was how often most TCR beta V segments were productive, according to an earlier analysis.

Amplification used 60 Vbeta primers and 13 Jbeta primers. Sequencing used immunoSEQ multiplex PCR; TCRdb keeps in-frame clones, though not all of them. The table records 200,000 to 250,000 clones, almost 80% of them present only once. The source is a young man in good health and CMV-seronegative. Material: PBMCs.

The DNA of the CDR3 is TGTGCCAACCAGGGACAGGGGGCGGGAGTAAACACCGGGGAGCTGTTTTTT. Protein sequence: CANQGQGAGVNTGELFF. V and J are TRBV19 and TRBJ2-2, with 12 bases that match TRBD1. The J segment lost 2 bases and the V segment lost 10 bases, leaving 11 bases of the junction unmatched. CDR3 length: 17 residues. Germline V gene sequence: CDR1 LNHDA, CDR2 SQIVND (reference sequence).